The T cell receptor (beta chain) described here comes from a study of blood T cells in healthy people across ages. This clonotype was counted a few times. This CDR3 has 13 amino acids. V lost 9 bases and J lost 2, with 13 bases in between. Germline-derived CDR1 and CDR2 are SGHRS and YFSETQ. Sample-barcoded 5' priming and a J-beta primer mix drove a second PCR of about 6 to 11 cycles. In TCRdb, the 5' RACE reads were re-called with MiXCR into one record per CDR3 protein. The sample contains 850,000 to 1,100,000 distinct CDR3 sequences, 35% to 40% of which appear only once. Staff drew ten milliliters of peripheral blood from each donor.

This TCR came from a man in his late teens or twenties in good health. The sample taken for sequencing was blood. The V gene is TRBV5-1, the J gene TRBJ2-3; D is unclear. The CDR3 DNA is TGCGCCACCAAGGACGGCTACACAGATACGCAGTATTTT. Translation gives CATKDGYTDTQYF.